This entry lists 12 T cell receptor beta chains sequenced from one sample in a study. TCRdb re-analysed the RT-PCR reads in MiXCR, keeping a single row per CDR3 protein. The sample yields about 680,000 distinct CDR3 sequences, approximately 14% seen once. The sequenced sample consisted of memory CD4+ T cells from blood. The receptors derive from a female donor in good health, serving as a healthy control.

This clonotype has only a few counts. CDR3: CASSPLAGGTQYF. DNA for the CDR3: TGTGCCAGCAGCCCCCTAGCTGGGGGGACCCAGTACTTC. The chain combines TRBV11-2 with TRBJ2-5; the D call may be TRBD1 or TRBD2 (5 bases each). The V gene lost 5 bases and the J gene lost 7 bases, with 14 bases spanning the gap. The V gene's germline CDR1 is SGHAT and CDR2 FQNNGV. The CDR3 runs to 13 residues.

In regard to this clonotype: A read error may explain this, as a much larger clone is one base away. As the CDR3 is not closed by the conserved phenylalanine or tryptophan, this likely results from a read error. The chain employs TRBV29-1 and TRBJ2-1; 15 bases align to TRBD2. The V gene end was trimmed by 5 bases and the J gene end by 7 bases; junction bases not matched to a gene: 6. Germline V gene sequence: CDR1 SQVTM, CDR2 ANQGSEA. The CDR3 consists of 15 residues. The CDR3 protein is CSVWTSGRGKNEQFL. CDR3 DNA sequence: TGCAGCGTTTGGACTAGCGGGAGGGGTAAGAATGAGCAGTTCTTA.

The sample holds a few counts of this clonotype. This sequence joins TRBV20-1 and TRBJ2-7; 7 bases map to TRBD1. The CDR3 spans 14 residues. Germline lookup yields CDR1 DFQATT and CDR2 SNEGSKA (reference sequence). The CDR3 loop is CSLRGRVGTYEQYF. Written as DNA, the CDR3 is TGCAGCCTTAGGGGGCGGGTAGGGACCTACGAGCAGTACTTC.

This clonotype was seen a handful of times. This chain links TRBV4-1 with TRBJ1-1, with D possibly TRBD1 on 6 matching bases. The germline V gene encodes CDR1 MGHRA and CDR2 YSYEKL. Trimming took 5 bases from V and 1 from J, leaving 20 bases between them. CDR3 length: 17 amino acids. DNA of the CDR3: TGCGCCAGCAGCAGCTTTTTGGGGGGCCGTAAGAACACTGAAGCTTTCTTT. Its translation: CASSSFLGGRKNTEAFF.

In this sample, this clonotype turned up many times. The chain couples TRBV12-3 or TRBV12-4 to TRBJ2-3; unclear D gene. The CDR3 contains 16 residues. V shed 5 bases and J shed 2 bases, with 17 bases lying between them. CDR3 DNA sequence: TGTGCCAGCAGTCCGCCTGAAGGGCGGACCACAGATACGCAGTATTTT. As protein: CASSPPEGRTTDTQYF.

A few counts support this clonotype. This chain uses TRBV20-1 with TRBJ1-5; 8 nucleotides match TRBD1. This CDR3 is built from 17 residues. Germline CDR1 and CDR2: DFQATT and SNEGSKA (reference sequence). V dropped 6 bases and J dropped 0; count of bases not matched to a gene: 13. The CDR3 sequence: CSAKIDRGFYSNQPQHF. The CDR3 region has the DNA TGCAGTGCCAAAATAGACAGGGGATTTTATAGCAATCAGCCCCAGCATTTT.

In this sample, this clonotype turned up a few times. The chain couples TRBV14 to TRBJ2-5, with D perhaps matching TRBD2 (6 bases). The CDR3 totals 16 residues. V shed 4 bases and J shed 5 bases, with 20 bases lying between them. Germline CDR1 reads SGHDN; CDR2 reads FVKESK. The CDR3 reads CASSLLGTGEGETQYF. CDR3 sequence (DNA): TGTGCCAGCAGCCTCTTGGGAACGGGAGAGGGGGAGACCCAGTACTTC. Filled out from reference TRBV14 and TRBJ2-5, the complete variable domain reads EAGVTQFPSHSVIEKGQTVTLRCDPISGHDNLYWYRRVMGKEIKFLLHFVKESKQDESGMPNNRFLAERTGGTYSTLKVQPAELEDSGVYFCASSLLGTGEGETQYFGPGTRLLVL.

This clonotype was seen a handful of times. V is TRBV5-1 and J is TRBJ2-1; TRBD2 aligns across 8 bases. CDR1 and CDR2 from the germline V gene are SGHRS and YFSETQ. The CDR3 is 17 residues long. V trimming: 4 bases; J trimming: 0 bases; junction bases outside the gene matches: 9. The CDR3: CASSPRLAPSSYNEQFF. CDR3 in DNA: TGCGCCAGCAGCCCCAGACTAGCGCCAAGCTCCTACAATGAGCAGTTCTTC.

This clonotype was picked up many times. The chain links TRBV12-3 or TRBV12-4 to TRBJ1-1; D is ambiguous. The CDR3 is 13 amino acids. Trimming shortened V by 8 bases and J by 3 bases, and 13 bases separated the two germline ends. CDR3 residues: CASGNGWDTEAFF. The CDR3 DNA reads as TGTGCCAGCGGCAACGGGTGGGACACTGAAGCTTTCTTT.

This clonotype was seen at least ten times. The genes are TRBV20-1 and TRBJ1-2; 8 nucleotides align to TRBD1. The CDR3 is made up of 12 amino acids. In germline, CDR1 is DFQATT, CDR2 SNEGSKA (reference sequence). The V gene end was trimmed by 4 bases and the J gene end by 4 bases; junction bases not matched to a gene: 2. This CDR3 reads CSAKDRVYGYTF. For the CDR3, the DNA is TGCAGTGCTAAGGACAGGGTCTATGGCTACACCTTC.

This clonotype was counted only a few times. The CDR3 DNA follows: TGTGCCAGCTCACCACAGGAGGGGGGGTCCTACGAGCAGTACTTC. Translation gives CASSPQEGGSYEQYF. V gene TRBV18 combines with J gene TRBJ2-7; possibly TRBD2 for D (7 bases). Germline V gene lookup returns CDR1 KGHSH and CDR2 LQKENI. Deletions cut 1 base from V and 1 base from J, with 11 bases between. The CDR3 is 15 amino acids.

The J gene is TRBJ2-1, the V gene TRBV20-1; 9 bases align to TRBD2. The germline V gene encodes CDR1 DFQATT and CDR2 SNEGSKA (reference sequence). This CDR3 comprises 18 residues. Germline trimming cut 5 bases from V and 0 bases from J; bases unmatched to any gene: 14. The CDR3 bases are TGCAGTGCTCAGGGACTAGCCCGTAGGAGTAGCTCCTACAATGAGCAGTTCTTC. Translating gives CSAQGLARRSSSYNEQFF.